A selection of T cell receptor beta chains follows, all from one sample in a study of T cell therapy after organ transplantation. The antigens of these receptors remain unknown. Some clones are missing from TCRdb's copy, which holds only in-frame ones; the method was immunoSEQ multiplex PCR. The repertoire holds about 18,000 clones, with 81% as singletons. The sample here was CD8+ T cells from blood, taken after autologous CMV-specific T cell therapy. All receptors derive from a human patient who had received a solid organ transplant and had CMV disease. The graft donor may be the source of some T cells. The CDR3 runs from the conserved cysteine through the conserved F or W. The order of the fields is J gene, clone size, D gene, V gene, CDR3 DNA, CDR3 protein. The D gene is left open where the match is weak. Clone sizes are given selectively: once, few, many, or a class where the clone is expanded.

TRBJ2-3 | . | TRBD2 | TRBV5-4 | TGTGCCAGCAGCTTACCCGGGGGGGGACGCACAGATACGCAGTATTTT | CASSLPGGGRTDTQYF
TRBJ1-4 | . | . | TRBV6-1 | TGTGCCAGCAGTTATGGGGGGAATAATGAAAAACTGTTTTTT | CASSYGGNNEKLFF
TRBJ1-5 | few | . | TRBV5-6 | TGTGCCAGCAGCCCTACAGGGCTAAATCAGCCCCAGCATTTT | CASSPTGLNQPQHF
TRBJ2-7 | . | . | TRBV4-1 | TGCGCCAGCAGCCAAGATACGGGGTGGGGGTACGAGCAGTACTTC | CASSQDTGWGYEQYF
TRBJ2-7 | . | TRBD2 | TRBV19 | TGTGCCAGTAGACCGACTAGCGGGAGAACCCACGAGCAGTACTTC | CASRPTSGRTHEQYF
TRBJ1-1 | . | . | TRBV7-9 | TGTGCCAGCAGCTTAGGGGGGCTTGGTGAAGCTTTCTTT | CASSLGGLGEAFF
TRBJ1-1 | . | . | TRBV29-1 | TGCAGCGTTGAAGTTATAAACGGGGGGCAGGGGCCGGGGACTGAAGCTTTCTTT | CSVEVINGGQGPGTEAFF
TRBJ2-5 | once | . | TRBV2 | TGTGCCAGCAGTGAAGGGTTCCAAGAGACCCAGTACTTC | CASSEGFQETQYF
TRBJ2-7 | . | TRBD2 | TRBV4-1 | TGCGCCAGCAGCCAAGCTGGGGGGGGTAGCCACGAGCAGTACTTC | CASSQAGGGSHEQYF
TRBJ2-7 | . | . | TRBV4-2 | TGTGCCAGCAGCCAAGCCCAGGGGAGCTCCTACGAGCAGTACTTC | CASSQAQGSSYEQYF
TRBJ1-1 | few | . | TRBV6-5 | TGTGCCAGCAGTTACGATCCAGAAACTGAAGCTTTCTTT | CASSYDPETEAFF
TRBJ2-7 | . | . | TRBV19 | TGTGCCAGTAGTATAATGGGAAACTCTGGCGAGCAGTACTTC | CASSIMGNSGEQYF
TRBJ2-7 | . | . | TRBV20-1 | TGCAGTGCTACGGAGTCCTACGAGCAGTACTTC | CSATESYEQYF
TRBJ1-1 | . | TRBD1 | TRBV27 | TGTGCCAGCAGTCCAAACAGGGGGCGGCTGGACACTGAAGCTTTCTTT | CASSPNRGRLDTEAFF